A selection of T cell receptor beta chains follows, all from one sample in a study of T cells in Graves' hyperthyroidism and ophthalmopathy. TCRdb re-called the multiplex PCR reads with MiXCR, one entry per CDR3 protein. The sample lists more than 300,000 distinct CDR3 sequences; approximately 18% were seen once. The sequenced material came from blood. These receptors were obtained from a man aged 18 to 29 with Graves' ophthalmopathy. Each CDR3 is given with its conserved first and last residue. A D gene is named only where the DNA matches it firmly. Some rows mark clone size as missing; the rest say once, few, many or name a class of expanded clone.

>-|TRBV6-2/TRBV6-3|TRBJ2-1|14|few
CASSYAVGDNEQFF
TGTGCCAGCAGTTACGCTGTGGGGGACAATGAGCAGTTCTTC
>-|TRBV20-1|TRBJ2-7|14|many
CSASGWDTSYEQYF
TGCAGTGCTAGTGGCTGGGACACCTCCTACGAGCAGTACTTC
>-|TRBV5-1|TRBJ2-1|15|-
CASSLGPANYNEQFF
TGCGCCAGCAGCTTGGGTCCGGCGAACTACAATGAGCAGTTCTTC
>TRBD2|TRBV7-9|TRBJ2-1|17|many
CASSWPGLAGGHNEQFF
TGTGCCAGCAGCTGGCCGGGACTAGCGGGGGGGCATAATGAGCAGTTCTTC
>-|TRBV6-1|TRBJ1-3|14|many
CASFRLPTGNTIYF
TGTGCCAGCTTCCGCTTACCGACTGGAAACACCATATATTTT
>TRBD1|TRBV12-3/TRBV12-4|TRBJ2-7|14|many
CASRAGTGYNEQYF
TGTGCCAGCAGGGCCGGGACAGGGTACAACGAGCAGTACTTC
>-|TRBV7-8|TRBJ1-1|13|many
CASSLEGSVMAFF
TGTGCCAGCAGCTTAGAGGGCAGTGTGATGGCTTTCTTT
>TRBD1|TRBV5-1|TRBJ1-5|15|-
CASAPGTGGSQPQHF
TGCGCCAGCGCCCCCGGGACAGGGGGAAGTCAGCCCCAGCATTTT
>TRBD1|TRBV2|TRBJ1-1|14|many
CASSGRDRGTEAFF
TGTGCCAGCAGTGGCCGGGACAGGGGCACTGAAGCTTTCTTT
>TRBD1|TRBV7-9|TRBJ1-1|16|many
CASSNRGSGVNTEAFF
TGTGCCAGCAGCAACAGGGGATCAGGCGTGAACACTGAAGCTTTCTTT
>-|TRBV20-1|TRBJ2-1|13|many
CSARDRDFGEQFF
TGCAGTGCTAGGGACCGAGACTTTGGTGAGCAGTTCTTC
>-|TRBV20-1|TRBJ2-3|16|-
CSATPPGGFSTDTQYF
TGCAGTGCTACCCCCCCGGGGGGCTTTAGCACAGATACGCAGTATTTT
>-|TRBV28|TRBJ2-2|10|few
CARTSGELFF
TGTGCCAGGACCTCCGGGGAGCTGTTTTTT
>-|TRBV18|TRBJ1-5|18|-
CASSPQGLAGGANQPQHF
TGTGCCAGCTCACCTCAGGGGTTGGCAGGTGGAGCAAATCAGCCCCAGCATTTT
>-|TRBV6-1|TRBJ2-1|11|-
CASSQSHEQFF
TGTGCCAGCAGCCAGAGCCATGAGCAGTTCTTC
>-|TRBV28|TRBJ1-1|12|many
CASSAAGREAFF
TGTGCCAGCAGTGCCGCAGGGAGAGAAGCTTTCTTT
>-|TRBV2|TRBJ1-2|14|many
CASSEQGLLYGYTF
TGTGCCAGCAGCGAACAGGGACTCCTCTATGGCTACACCTTC
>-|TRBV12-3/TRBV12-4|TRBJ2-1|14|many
CASSARGKGYEQFF
TGTGCCAGCAGTGCTCGGGGCAAGGGTTACGAGCAGTTCTTC
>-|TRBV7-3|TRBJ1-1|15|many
CASSSQGGGNTEAFF
TGTGCCAGCAGCTCGCAGGGAGGAGGGAACACTGAAGCTTTCTTT
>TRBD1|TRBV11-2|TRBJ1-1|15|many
CASSLRGPWITEAFF
TGTGCCAGCAGCTTAAGGGGGCCGTGGATCACTGAAGCTTTCTTT
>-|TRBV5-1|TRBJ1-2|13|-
CASSLEVNYGYTF
TGCGCCAGCAGCTTGGAAGTAAACTATGGCTACACCTTC
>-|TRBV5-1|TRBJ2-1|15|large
CASSPEQWVRTEQFF
TGCGCCAGCAGCCCCGAGCAGTGGGTAAGAACTGAGCAGTTCTTC
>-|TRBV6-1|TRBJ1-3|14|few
CASSRGIGGNTIYF
TGTGCCAGCAGTCGGGGAATAGGAGGAAACACCATATATTTT
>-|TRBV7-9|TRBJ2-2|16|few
CASRPGAGTNTGELFF
TGTGCCAGCAGACCCGGGGCAGGGACAAACACCGGGGAGCTGTTTTTT
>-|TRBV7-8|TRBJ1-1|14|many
CASSFGTINTEAFF
TGTGCCAGCAGCTTCGGGACAATTAACACTGAAGCTTTCTTT
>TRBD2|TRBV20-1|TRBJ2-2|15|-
CSARNSGGGTGELFF
TGCAGTGCTAGGAATTCCGGGGGGGGCACCGGGGAGCTGTTTTTT
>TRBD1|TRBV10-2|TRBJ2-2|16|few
CASTLRTGKNTGELFF
TGCGCCAGCACCCTTCGGACAGGGAAGAACACCGGGGAGCTGTTTTTT
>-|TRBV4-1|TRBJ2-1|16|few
CASSQDRQGWANEQFF
TGCGCCAGCAGCCAAGATCGGCAGGGGTGGGCCAATGAGCAGTTCTTC
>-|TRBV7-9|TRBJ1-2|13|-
CASSETVNYGYTF
TGTGCCAGCAGTGAGACTGTTAACTATGGCTACACCTTC
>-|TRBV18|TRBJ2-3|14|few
CASSPPVPGDTQYF
TGTGCCAGCTCACCCCCGGTCCCGGGGGATACGCAGTATTTT
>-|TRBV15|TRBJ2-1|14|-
CATSRVQGYDEQFF
TGTGCCACCAGCAGAGTCCAGGGTTACGATGAGCAGTTCTTC
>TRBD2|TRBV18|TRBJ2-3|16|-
CASSPTSGGPTDTQYF
TGTGCCAGCTCACCAACTAGCGGGGGGCCAACAGATACGCAGTATTTT
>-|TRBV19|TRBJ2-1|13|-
CATRWNTYNEQFF
TGTGCCACCCGGTGGAACACCTACAATGAGCAGTTCTTC
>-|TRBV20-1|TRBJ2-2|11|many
CSARRTGELFF
TGCAGTGCCCGTAGGACCGGGGAGCTGTTTTTT
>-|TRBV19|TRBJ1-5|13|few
CATRGRGSQPQHF
TGTGCCACTCGCGGTAGGGGAAGTCAGCCCCAGCATTTT
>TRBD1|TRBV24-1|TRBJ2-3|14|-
CATSGTGGTDTQYF
TGTGCCACCAGTGGGACAGGGGGAACAGATACGCAGTATTTT